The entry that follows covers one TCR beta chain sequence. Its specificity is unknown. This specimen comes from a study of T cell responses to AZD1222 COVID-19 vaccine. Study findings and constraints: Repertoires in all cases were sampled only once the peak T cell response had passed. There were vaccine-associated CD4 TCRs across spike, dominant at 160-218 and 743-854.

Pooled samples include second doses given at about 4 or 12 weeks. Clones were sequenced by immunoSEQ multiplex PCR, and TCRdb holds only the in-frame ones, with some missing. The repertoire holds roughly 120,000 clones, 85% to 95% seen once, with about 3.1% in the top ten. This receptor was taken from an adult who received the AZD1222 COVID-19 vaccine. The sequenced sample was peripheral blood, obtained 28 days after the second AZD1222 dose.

The CDR3 coding sequence is TGTGCCACCAGCTCAACAGTGAACACTGAAGCTTTCTTT. This gives the protein CATSSTVNTEAFF. The V and J genes are TRBV15 and TRBJ1-1; D gene unclear. CDR3 length equals 13 residues. V lost 5 bases, J lost 0 bases, and 7 bases lay in between. Germline assignment: CDR1 LNHNV and CDR2 YYDKDF (reference sequence).